The clone carrying this TCR beta chain was found a few times. Antigen unknown. This record belongs to a study of T-cell memory formation after mild COVID-19. Study at large: There were largely donor-specific TCR clusters. Overall study findings and caveats: Clones that got smaller from day 15 to 85 had even CD4/CD8, while clones growing later tipped toward CD4+.

Using constant-segment primers, 5'RACE produced TCR alpha and TCR beta cDNA libraries carrying sample barcodes and UMIs. TCRdb reprocessed the 5' RACE reads with MiXCR, giving one entry per CDR3 protein. In the table there are hundreds of thousands of distinct CDR3 sequences, more than 20% of which are singletons. The V and J ends lost 7 bases and 0 bases respectively, with 13 bases between them. The germline CDR1 and CDR2 sequences are SEHNR and FQNEAQ (reference sequence). The CDR3 sequence is 14 residues long. Sequenced material: PBMCs or a T cell subset sorted from them (not recorded which). The chain uses TRBV7-9 and TRBJ2-7; weak D call: TRBD1 (5 bases). The sequence was obtained from an adult woman who had mild COVID-19 (a few samples of this study predate the infection). Cell type and time point are not known. The CDR3 nucleotides are TGTGCCAGCACCTGGCAGGGTTACTCCTACGAGCAGTACTTC. Translation: CASTWQGYSYEQYF.